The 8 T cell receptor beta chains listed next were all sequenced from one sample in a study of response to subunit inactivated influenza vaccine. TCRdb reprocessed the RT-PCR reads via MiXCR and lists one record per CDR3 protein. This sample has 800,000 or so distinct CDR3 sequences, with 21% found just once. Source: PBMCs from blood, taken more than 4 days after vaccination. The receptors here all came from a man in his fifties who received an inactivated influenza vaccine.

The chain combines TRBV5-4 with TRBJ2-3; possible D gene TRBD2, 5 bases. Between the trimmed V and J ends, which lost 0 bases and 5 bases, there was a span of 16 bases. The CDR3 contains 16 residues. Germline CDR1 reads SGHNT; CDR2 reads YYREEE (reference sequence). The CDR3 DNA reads TGTGCCAGCAGCTTGGAGTCAGCGGTAGGCAGAGATACGCAGTATTTT. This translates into CASSLESAVGRDTQYF.

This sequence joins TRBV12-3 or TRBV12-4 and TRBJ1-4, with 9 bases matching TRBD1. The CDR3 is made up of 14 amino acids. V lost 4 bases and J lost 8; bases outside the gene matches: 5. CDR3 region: CASSSGQGREKLFF. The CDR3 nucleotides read TGTGCCAGCAGTTCGGGACAGGGAAGGGAAAAACTGTTTTTT.

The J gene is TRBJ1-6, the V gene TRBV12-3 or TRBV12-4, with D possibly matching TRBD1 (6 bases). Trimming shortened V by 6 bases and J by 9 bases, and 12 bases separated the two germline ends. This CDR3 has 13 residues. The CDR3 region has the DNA TGTGCCAGCAGCCCGGGACAACCTTCACCCCTCCACTTT. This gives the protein CASSPGQPSPLHF.

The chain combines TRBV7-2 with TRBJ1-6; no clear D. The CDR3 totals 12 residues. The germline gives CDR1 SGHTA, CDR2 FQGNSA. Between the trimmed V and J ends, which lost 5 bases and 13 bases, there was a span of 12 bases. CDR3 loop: CASSASSPPLHF. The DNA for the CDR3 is TGTGCCAGCAGCGCCTCGAGTCCCCCCCTCCACTTT.

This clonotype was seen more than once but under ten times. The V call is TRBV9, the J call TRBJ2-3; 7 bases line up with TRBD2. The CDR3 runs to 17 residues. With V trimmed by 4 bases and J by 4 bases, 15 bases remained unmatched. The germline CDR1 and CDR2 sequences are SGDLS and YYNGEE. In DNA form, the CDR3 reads TGTGCCAGCAGCAACGCGGGACTACCGACTTGGGCAGATACGCAGTATTTT. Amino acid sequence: CASSNAGLPTWADTQYF.

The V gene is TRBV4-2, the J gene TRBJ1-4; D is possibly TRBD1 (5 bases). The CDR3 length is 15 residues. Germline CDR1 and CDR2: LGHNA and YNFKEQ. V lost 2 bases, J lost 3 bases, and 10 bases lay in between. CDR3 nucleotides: TGTGCCAGCAGCCAATCCGGGGCAGCTAATGAAAAACTGTTTTTT. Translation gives CASSQSGAANEKLFF.

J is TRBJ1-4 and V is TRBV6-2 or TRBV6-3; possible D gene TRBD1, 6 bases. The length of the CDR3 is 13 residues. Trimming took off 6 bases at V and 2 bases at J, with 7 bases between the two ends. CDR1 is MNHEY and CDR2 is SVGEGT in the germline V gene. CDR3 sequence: CASRQGTNEKLFF. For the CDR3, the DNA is TGTGCCAGCAGACAGGGCACTAATGAAAAACTGTTTTTT.

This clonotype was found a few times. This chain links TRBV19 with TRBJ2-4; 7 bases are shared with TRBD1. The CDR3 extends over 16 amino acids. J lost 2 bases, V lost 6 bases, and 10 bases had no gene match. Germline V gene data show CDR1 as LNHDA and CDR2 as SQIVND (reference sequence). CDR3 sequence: CASSTLGQTTKNIQYF. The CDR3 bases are TGTGCCAGTAGCACCTTGGGACAGACCACCAAAAACATTCAGTACTTC.